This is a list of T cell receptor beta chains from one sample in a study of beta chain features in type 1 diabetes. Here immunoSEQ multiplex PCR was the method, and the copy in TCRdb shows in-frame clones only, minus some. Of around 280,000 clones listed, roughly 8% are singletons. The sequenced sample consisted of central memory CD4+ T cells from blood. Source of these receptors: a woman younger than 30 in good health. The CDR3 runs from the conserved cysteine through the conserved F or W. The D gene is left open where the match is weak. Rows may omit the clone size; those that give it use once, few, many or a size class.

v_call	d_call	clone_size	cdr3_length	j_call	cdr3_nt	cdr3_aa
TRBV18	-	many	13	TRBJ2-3	TGTGCCAGCTCACACTCTAGCACAGATACGCAGTATTTT	CASSHSSTDTQYF
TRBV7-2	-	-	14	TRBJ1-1	TGTGCCAGCACTATTGGGCCCTTGAACACTGAAGCTTTCTTT	CASTIGPLNTEAFF
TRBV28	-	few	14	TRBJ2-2	TGTGCCAGCAGTTCCCAGTCCGGGTCCGGGGAGCTGTTTTTT	CASSSQSGSGELFF
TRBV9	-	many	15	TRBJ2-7	TGTGCCAGCAGCGCCCGGGACTCCAAGACGTACGAGCAGTACTTC	CASSARDSKTYEQYF
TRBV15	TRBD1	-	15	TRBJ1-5	TGTGCCACCAGCAGGACAGGGGGGTTAAATCAGCCCCAGCATTTT	CATSRTGGLNQPQHF
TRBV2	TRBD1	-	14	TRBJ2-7	TGTGCCAGCAGCCGGGACAGGGGTGAAAACGAGCAGTACTTC	CASSRDRGENEQYF
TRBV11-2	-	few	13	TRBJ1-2	TGTGCCAGCAGCTTAGGGGGGTGGAGTGGCTACACCTTC	CASSLGGWSGYTF
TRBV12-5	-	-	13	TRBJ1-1	TGTGCTAGTGGTTCCCAGGGGAACACTGAAGCTTTCTTT	CASGSQGNTEAFF
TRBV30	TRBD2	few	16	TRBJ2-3	TGTGCCTGGAGGCGACCTCCGGGGGGTAAGGAAGATACGCAGTATTTT	CAWRRPPGGKEDTQYF
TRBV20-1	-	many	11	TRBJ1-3	TGCAGTGGCGGGTCTGGAAACACCATATATTTT	CSGGSGNTIYF
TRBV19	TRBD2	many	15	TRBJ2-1	TGTGCCAGTAGTATTGGGGAGGGTTGGAACAATGAGCAGTTCTTC	CASSIGEGWNNEQFF
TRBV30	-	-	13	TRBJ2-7	TGTGCCTTAAGCCCGGGCAGCCTCCTAGGGCAGTACTTC	CALSPGSLLGQYF
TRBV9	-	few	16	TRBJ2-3	TGTGCCAGCAGCGTAGTTGAAGGGGGAGGCACAGATACGCAGTATTTT	CASSVVEGGGTDTQYF
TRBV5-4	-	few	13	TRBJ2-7	TGTGCCAGCAGCCGACGCTTCAGGGACGAGCAGTACTTC	CASSRRFRDEQYF
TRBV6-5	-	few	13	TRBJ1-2	TGTGCCAGCAGACGCGGGACGGTGGATGGCTACACCTTC	CASRRGTVDGYTF
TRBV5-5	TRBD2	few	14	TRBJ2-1	TGTGCCAGCAGCCGGACTAGCGGGAGTAATGAGCAGTTCTTC	CASSRTSGSNEQFF
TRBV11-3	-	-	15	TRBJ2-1	TGTGCCAGCAGCTCCGGACAGAGCCCGTACAATGAGCAGTTCTTC	CASSSGQSPYNEQFF
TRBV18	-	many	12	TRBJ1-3	TGTGCCAGCTCAGAGTACGGCGGGACCATATATTTT	CASSEYGGTIYF
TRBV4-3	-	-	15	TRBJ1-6	TGCGCCAGCAGCTCCCGACGAGGTATTGCTTCACCCCTCCACTTT	CASSSRRGIASPLHF
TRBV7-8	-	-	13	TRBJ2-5	TGTGCCAGTAATAGACTAAACCAAGAGACCCAGTACTTC	CASNRLNQETQYF
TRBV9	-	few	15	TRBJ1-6	TGTGCCAGCAGCGTCGGGAGCTCCTATAATTCACCCCTCCACTTT	CASSVGSSYNSPLHF
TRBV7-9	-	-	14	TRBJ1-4	TGTGCCAGCAGCTTAGTGGGTTTGAATGAAAAACTGTTTTTT	CASSLVGLNEKLFF
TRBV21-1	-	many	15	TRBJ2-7	TGTGCCAGCAACCTCGAGCGGGGGGGTGCCTACGAGCAGTACTTC	CASNLERGGAYEQYF
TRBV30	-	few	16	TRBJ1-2	TGTGCCTGGAGTGTAACGAGGCAGGCTGGTGTACATGGCTACACCTTC	CAWSVTRQAGVHGYTF
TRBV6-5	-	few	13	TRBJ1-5	TGTGCCAGCAGGTTTGATAGCAATCAGCCCCAGCATTTT	CASRFDSNQPQHF
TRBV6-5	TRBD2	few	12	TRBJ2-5	TGTGCCAGCAGACCGACTAGCGGGAGAACGTACTTC	CASRPTSGRTYF
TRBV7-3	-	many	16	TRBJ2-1	TGTGCCAGCAGCCCTCACCGGGACACGTCCTACAATGAGCAGTTCTTC	CASSPHRDTSYNEQFF
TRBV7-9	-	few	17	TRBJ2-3	TGTGCCAGCAGGTCGCCCCGGTCTGGGGGCAGGGCAGATACGCAGTATTTT	CASRSPRSGGRADTQYF
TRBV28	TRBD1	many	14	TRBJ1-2	TGTGCCAGCAGTAGGGGAGGGACAGGGTATGGCTACACCTTC	CASSRGGTGYGYTF
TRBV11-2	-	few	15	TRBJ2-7	TGTGCCAGCAGCTTAGCGCAGGGCCGTGGGAACGAGCAGTACTTC	CASSLAQGRGNEQYF
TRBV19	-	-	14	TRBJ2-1	TGTGCCAGTAGTATGGGACTGATAAACAATGAGCAGTTCTTC	CASSMGLINNEQFF
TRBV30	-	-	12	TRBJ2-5	TGTGCCTGGAGTGTGACTGTAGAGACCCAGTACTTC	CAWSVTVETQYF
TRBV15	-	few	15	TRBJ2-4	TGTGCCACCAGCAGAGAGCAGGGGGAGGGATACATTCAGTACTTC	CATSREQGEGYIQYF
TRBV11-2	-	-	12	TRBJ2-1	TGTGCCAGCAGCCCAGACGTCAATGAGCAGTTCTTC	CASSPDVNEQFF
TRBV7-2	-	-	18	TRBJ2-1	TGTGCCAGCAGCTCCCAGCCGGGGGGCCGGGTAAACTACAATGAGCAGTTCTTC	CASSSQPGGRVNYNEQFF
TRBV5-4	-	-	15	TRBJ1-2	TGTGCCAGCAGCTCGCCGGGGGGGCGGTTGCTCGGCTACACCTTC	CASSSPGGRLLGYTF
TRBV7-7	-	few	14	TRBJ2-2	TGTGCCAGCAGCTTATCCGGGAACACCGGGGAGCTGTTTTTT	CASSLSGNTGELFF
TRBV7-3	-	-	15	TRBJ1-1	TGTGCCAGCAGCTTATACGGGGGACTGAACACTGAAGCTTTCTTT	CASSLYGGLNTEAFF
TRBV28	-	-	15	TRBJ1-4	TGTGCCAGCAGCCCCCAACGTGGGGTTAATGAAAAACTGTTTTTT	CASSPQRGVNEKLFF
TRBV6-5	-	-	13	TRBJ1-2	TGTGCCAGCAGTTTCACCCCAGGCTATGGCTACACCTTC	CASSFTPGYGYTF
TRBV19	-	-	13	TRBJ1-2	TGTGCCAGTAGTGGCCAGCTTAACTATGGCTACACCTTC	CASSGQLNYGYTF
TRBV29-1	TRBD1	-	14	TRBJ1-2	TGCAGCGTTGTAGTCCCCGGGACAGCCTATGGCTACACCTTC	CSVVVPGTAYGYTF
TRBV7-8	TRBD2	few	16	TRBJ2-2	TGTGCCAGCCGAGGGCGTCCGGGAGGGATCACCGGGGAGCTGTTTTTT	CASRGRPGGITGELFF
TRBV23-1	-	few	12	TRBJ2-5	TGCGCCAGCAGTCAAAGGCCAGCCCCGGAGTACTTC	CASSQRPAPEYF
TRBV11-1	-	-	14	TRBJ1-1	TGTGCCAGCAGCTTTCGCGGTTTTTCCCCTGAAGCTTTCTTT	CASSFRGFSPEAFF
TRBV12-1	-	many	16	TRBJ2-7	TGTGCCAGCATCCTCACTAGCAGCCGTGTAAACTACGAGCAGTACTTC	CASILTSSRVNYEQYF
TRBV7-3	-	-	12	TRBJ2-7	TGTGCCAGCGGGGTACGGCCCTACGAGCAGTACTTC	CASGVRPYEQYF